A single sample is the source of the 6 T cell receptor beta chains below, sequenced in a study of tumor-infiltrating lymphocytes in primary liver carcinoma. Reverse transcription of approximately 520 ng total RNA with a constant-region primer produced TCR beta cDNA. Nested multiplex PCR, run for three rounds with slightly modified ARM-PCR, yielded TCR beta libraries. TRBV1-TRBV30 forward primers paired with a C-beta reverse primer were used in the first two PCR rounds, which ran about 11 cycles each. TCRdb re-called the multiplex PCR reads with MiXCR, one entry per CDR3 protein. The table records roughly 36,000 distinct CDR3 sequences, roughly 75% of them present only once. Taking about 18-30 mg of unsorted bulk tissue, the authors co-extracted RNA and DNA. The sequenced sample was tumor-adjacent normal liver tissue. These receptors were obtained from a man aged 40-49 years with primary liver carcinoma and hepatitis B virus infection.

Of note for this clonotype: Its ends do not fully match the called genes, so a read error is possible. This rearrangement joins TRBV6-1 to TRBJ2-1, with D tentatively TRBD2 (5 bases). This CDR3 contains 17 residues. CDR1 is MNHNS, CDR2 SASEGT, per germline. The CDR3 protein is CASSEEEEAVGPNEQFF. CDR3 coding DNA: TGTGCCAGTAGTGAAGAGGAGGAAGCGGTAGGGCCAAATGAGCAGTTCTTC.

This clonotype was counted a few times. A much larger clone differs from this one at a single base, so this may be a read error. This chain joins TRBV7-9 and TRBJ2-1; D remains ambiguous. The CDR3 covers 13 residues. CDR1 and CDR2 (germline): SEHNR, FQNEAQ (reference sequence). CDR3 nucleotides: TGTGTCAGCAGCTTTCCCCCCGACAATGAGCAGTTCTTC. Its translation is CVSSFPPDNEQFF.

This clonotype was picked up many times. This chain links TRBV24-1 with TRBJ2-1, with 10 bases aligning to TRBD2. The V and J ends lost 5 bases and 8 bases, in that order; junction bases with no gene match: 5. Germline CDR1 reads KGHDR; CDR2 reads SFDVKD. CDR3 length equals 14 residues. CDR3 DNA: TGTGCCACCAGTGCAGCGGGAGGGCTTGATGAGCAGTTCTTC. Its protein is CATSAAGGLDEQFF.

With respect to this clonotype: At one of its ends the junction is not consistent with the germline gene, which may arise from a read error. CDR3 residues: CASGLDRGKNSGYTF. DNA for the CDR3: TGCGCCAGCGGCCTCGACAGGGGAAAGAACTCTGGCTACACCTTC. The gene calls are TRBV4-3 and TRBJ1-2; 8 bases match TRBD1. Germline V CDR1 and CDR2: LGHNA, YSLEER. The CDR3 totals 15 residues.

Worth noting for this clonotype: At one of its ends the junction is not consistent with the germline gene, which may arise from a read error. The CDR3 bases are TGTGCCATCAGTAAGTCTAGCGGGGACTATACTGCAGCTTTCTTT. Translating it yields CAISKSSGDYTAAFF. J is TRBJ1-1 and V is TRBV10-3, with a possible D match to TRBD1 (5 bases). The CDR3 is 15 residues long. Germline loops: CDR1 ENHRY, CDR2 SYGVKD.

This clonotype occurred once. The V call is TRBV29-1, the J call TRBJ1-1; 7 bases are a match to TRBD1. The CDR3 length is 15 residues. Per the germline V gene, CDR1 is SQVTM and CDR2 is ANQGSEA. The CDR3 DNA sequence: TGCAGGGGAGGACAGGATGGCTGTCAGAACACTGAAGCTTTCTTT. Translating gives CRGGQDGCQNTEAFF.